The 32 T cell receptor beta chains below all came from one sample that was sequenced in a study of breast tumors, draining lymph nodes, adjacent tissues. The lymph nodes were axillary draining lymph nodes from breast cancer patients. TCRdb fed the multiplex PCR reads into MiXCR, producing one record per CDR3 protein. The sample carries over 70,000 distinct CDR3 sequences, around 29% recorded once. The sequenced material came from axillary lymph node tissue. These receptors all stem from a female donor with breast cancer. Some clones in this sample may be carry-over from other donors' samples.

This clonotype has just a few counts. A much larger clone differs from this one at a single base, so this may be a read error. The V gene is TRBV20-1, the J gene TRBJ2-7; either TRBD1 or TRBD2 may fit D (5 bases each). This CDR3 spans 13 amino acids. Deletions cut 6 bases from V and 9 bases from J, with 21 bases between. CDR1 is DFQATT and CDR2 is SNEGSKA in the germline V gene (reference sequence). CDR3 in DNA: TGCAGTGCGATAACTGGGGCCCGGGACGCGCAGTACTTC. Translation: CSAITGARDAQYF.

This clonotype has at least ten counts. The CDR3 sequence: CASSLTTGSINNEQFF. CDR3 in DNA: TGTGCCAGCAGCTTAACGACGGGCTCTATCAACAATGAGCAGTTCTTC. The chain combines TRBV7-3 with TRBJ2-1; D gene unclear. The CDR3 length is 16 residues. Germline V CDR1 and CDR2: SGHTA, FQGTGA. With 0 bases removed from V and 5 bases from J, the gap between germline ends came to 14 bases.

The rearrangement links TRBV15 to TRBJ2-7, with D possibly being TRBD2 (6 bases). Trimming removed 5 bases from V and 0 bases from J, with 11 bases in between. This CDR3 comprises 14 residues. In germline, CDR1 is LNHNV, CDR2 YYDKDF (reference sequence). The CDR3 sequence is CATSRDSLSYEQYF. CDR3 DNA: TGTGCCACCAGCCGGGACTCGCTCTCCTACGAGCAGTACTTC.

The sample holds many counts of this clonotype. This chain connects TRBV7-9 to TRBJ2-7; perhaps TRBD2 as D (6 bases). V was trimmed by 1 base and J by 4 bases, leaving 11 bases between them. The CDR3 has 14 amino acids. From germline, CDR1 is SEHNR and CDR2 FQNEAQ (reference sequence). The CDR3 DNA follows: TGTGCCAGCAGCTTAGGCGGCCTAGCGTACGAGCAGTACTTC. Its translation is CASSLGGLAYEQYF.

This rearrangement joins TRBV4-3 to TRBJ1-2; D perhaps matches TRBD1 (6 bases). CDR3 size: 15 residues. Trimming took off 1 base at V and 0 bases at J, with 9 bases between the two ends. Germline CDR1 and CDR2: LGHNA and YSLEER. This chain's CDR3 is CASSQGGGSNYGYTF. The CDR3 nucleotides are TGCGCCAGCAGCCAAGGAGGGGGATCTAACTATGGCTACACCTTC.

The chain recombines TRBV10-3 with TRBJ2-2, with 11 bases fitting TRBD2. The CDR3 has 18 amino acids. V shed 3 bases, J shed 9 bases, and the junction held 15 bases outside the gene matches. CDR1 and CDR2 (germline): ENHRY, SYGVKD. The DNA for the CDR3 is TGTGCCATCAGTGACCCATATCGACTAGCGGGAACACACCGGGAGCTGTTTTTT. This codes for CAISDPYRLAGTHRELFF.

This clonotype was detected once. One end of the junction does not line up with germline, which may come from a read error. CDR3 sequence reads: CASSLGWGDTEALF. CDR3 bases: TGTGCCAGCAGCTTGGGGTGGGGGGACACTGAAGCTCTCTTT. This chain uses TRBV5-6 with TRBJ1-1; maybe TRBD1 (6 bases). Germline CDR1 reads SGHDT; CDR2 reads YYEEEE. CDR3 size: 14 residues.

This clonotype was recorded at least ten times. The rearrangement joins TRBV7-9 to TRBJ1-2; D gene unclear. V lost 1 base, J lost 2 bases, and 2 bases lay in between. The CDR3 runs to 12 residues. The germline V gene has CDR1 SEHNR and CDR2 FQNEAQ (reference sequence). The CDR3 bases are TGTGCCAGCAGCTTAGAAAACTATGGCTACACCTTC. Its translation: CASSLENYGYTF.

To note about this clonotype: It may be a read error: a sequence one base away is much more abundant. The gene calls are TRBV20-1 and TRBJ2-3, with unresolved D. In germline, CDR1 is DFQATT, CDR2 SNEGSKA (reference sequence). Trimming removed 1 base at V and 10 bases at J, with 18 bases between. This CDR3 has 14 residues. CDR3 loop: CSARVGLGTAAQYF. CDR3 nucleotide sequence: TGCAGTGCTAGAGTGGGGTTGGGCACAGCTGCGCAGTATTTT.

In its sample, this clonotype was seen many times. This rearrangement joins TRBV27 to TRBJ2-7, with 9 bases aligning to TRBD1. Germline V CDR1 and CDR2: MNHEY, SMNVEV (reference sequence). The V segment lost 5 bases and the J segment 1 base; nucleotides outside the gene matches: 6. There are 15 residues in the CDR3. The DNA for the CDR3 is TGTGCCAGCAGTCCCACAGGGGGCGCTTCCTACGAGCAGTACTTC. Encoded protein: CASSPTGGASYEQYF.

The chain joins TRBV10-2 to TRBJ1-1, with D possibly TRBD1 on 5 matching bases. CDR1 and CDR2 (germline): WSHSY, SAAADI. This CDR3 region has 13 residues. Trimming took off 2 bases at V and 14 bases at J, with 18 bases between the two ends. The CDR3 sequence is CASSEGARQSLFF. The CDR3 DNA reads TGCGCCAGCAGTGAGGGGGCTCGACAGAGCCTCTTCTTT.

The rearrangement links TRBV4-3 to TRBJ2-3; D not resolved. The ends were cut back, 4 bases at V and 0 bases at J, with 20 bases in the middle. Germline V CDR1 and CDR2: LGHNA, YSLEER. CDR3 length: 18 amino acids. The CDR3 DNA sequence: TGCGCCAGCAGCCGAGCTGAAGACACCTCCGCTAGCACAGATACGCAGTATTTT. As protein: CASSRAEDTSASTDTQYF.

This clonotype was observed many times. The chain uses TRBV5-1 and TRBJ2-5; 12 bases are a match to TRBD2. Trimming at V came to 3 bases and at J to 5 bases, leaving 5 bases not matched to a gene. The CDR3 contains 15 residues. Germline lookup yields CDR1 SGHRS and CDR2 YFSETQ. Written as DNA, the CDR3 is TGCGCCAGCAGCTCGACTAGCGGGAGTGGGGAGACCCAGTACTTC. It encodes CASSSTSGSGETQYF.

The rearrangement links TRBV11-2 to TRBJ2-1; 7 nucleotides agree with TRBD2. J lost 5 bases, V lost 7 bases, and 8 bases had no gene match. The CDR3 sequence is 14 residues long. The germline gives CDR1 SGHAT, CDR2 FQNNGV. CDR3 amino acids: CASNVGGSHNEQFF. As DNA, the CDR3 is TGTGCCAGCAACGTGGGCGGGAGTCACAATGAGCAGTTCTTC.

With regard to this clonotype: This sequence may be a read error, since a much larger clone differs from it by one base. The rearrangement joins TRBV6-1 to TRBJ2-5; D is perhaps TRBD1 or TRBD2 (5 bases each). The CDR3 has 13 residues. Per the germline V gene, CDR1 is MNHNS and CDR2 is SASEGT. The CDR3 loop reads CASRRARGETRYF. The CDR3 coding sequence is TGTGCCAGCAGGAGGGCTAGAGGGGAGACCCGGTACTTC.

This clonotype was counted at least ten times. Possible read error: a much larger clone is one base away. The chain is built from TRBV9 and TRBJ2-7; TRBD1 agrees at 8 bases. Per the germline V gene, CDR1 is SGDLS and CDR2 is YYNGEE. The length of the CDR3 is 14 residues. The CDR3 bases are TGTGCCAGCAGCGTAGGAGGACAGGGCTACGAGCAGTCCTTC. Translated, it gives CASSVGGQGYEQSF.

The table lists this clonotype with many counts. A much larger clonotype is one base distant, so this may be a read error. The genes are TRBV9 and TRBJ1-2; the D is unclear. Germline assignment: CDR1 SGDLS and CDR2 YYNGEE. Trimming shortened V by 0 bases and J by 0 bases, and 3 bases separated the two germline ends. This CDR3 is 13 amino acids long. The CDR3 nucleotides are TGTGCCAGCAGCGTAGGCCCTAACTATGGCTACACCTTC. This gives the protein CASSVGPNYGYTF.

The chain carries TRBV6-2 or TRBV6-3 and TRBJ2-7; D is perhaps TRBD1 (6 bases). CDR1 is MNHEY and CDR2 is SVGEGT in the germline V gene. V was trimmed by 5 bases and J by 9 bases, leaving 20 bases between them. This CDR3 is 14 amino acids long. CDR3 residues: CASSPGDTLRGQYF. The CDR3 nucleotides read TGTGCCAGCAGTCCCGGGGACACCCTCCGTGGGCAGTACTTC.

This clonotype occurred many times. V usage is TRBV7-3 and J usage is TRBJ2-1; 7 bases align to TRBD2. CDR3 length equals 14 residues. The V gene's germline CDR1 is SGHTA and CDR2 FQGTGA. Trimming cost V 2 bases and J 9 bases; bases outside gene matches: 7. The CDR3 DNA follows: TGTGCCAGCAGCTTAGAGGGACTACTGCGTGAGCAGTTCTTC. This sequence encodes CASSLEGLLREQFF.

J is TRBJ1-5 and V is TRBV7-9, with no clear D. V lost 4 bases to trimming and J lost 4 bases, with 8 bases between them. CDR1 SEHNR and CDR2 FQNEAQ come from the germline V gene (reference sequence). CDR3 length: 13 amino acids. Here the CDR3 DNA reads TGTGCCAGCAGCTCCATCGGGAATCAGCCCCAGCATTTT. This translates into CASSSIGNQPQHF. The full variable domain, in which reference TRBV7-9 and TRBJ1-5 provide the parts outside the CDR3, is DTGVSQNPRHKITKRGQNVTFRCDPISEHNRLYWYRQTLGQGPEFLTYFQNEAQLEKSRLLSDRFSAERPKGSFSTLEIQRTEQGDSAMYLCASSSIGNQPQHFGDGTRLSIL.

This clonotype was seen a handful of times. This sequence may be a read error, since a much larger clone differs from it by one base. The rearrangement joins TRBV5-6 to TRBJ1-5; D not certain. The V end was cut by 4 bases, the J end by 6 bases, with 8 bases between. The germline V gene encodes CDR1 SGHDT and CDR2 YYEEEE. The CDR3 loop spans 12 amino acids. CDR3 sequence (DNA): TGTGCCAGCAGCCGAGGGAGTCAGCCCCAGCATTTT. Protein product: CASSRGSQPQHF.

At least ten counts were recorded for this clonotype. This chain joins TRBV6-5 and TRBJ1-2, with D possibly being TRBD1 (6 bases). The CDR3 runs 13 residues. V dropped 3 bases and J dropped 11 bases, with 16 bases sitting between them. Germline CDR1 is MNHEY and CDR2 is SVGAGI. CDR3 amino acids: CASSYVRGGGYTF. DNA for the CDR3: TGTGCCAGCAGTTATGTCAGGGGTGGTGGGTACACCTTC.

The gene calls are TRBV20-1 and TRBJ2-7, with 8 positions matching TRBD2. The V gene end was trimmed by 4 bases and the J gene end by 2 bases; junction bases not matched to a gene: 7. CDR1 is DFQATT, CDR2 SNEGSKA, per germline (reference sequence). The CDR3 is 14 amino acids. CDR3 coding DNA: TGCAGTGCTACCCGTACAGCGGGAGCCTACGAGCAGTACTTC. It yields the protein CSATRTAGAYEQYF.

This clonotype was detected many times. The chain uses TRBV20-1 and TRBJ2-3; D is perhaps TRBD2 (6 bases). CDR3 length: 15 residues. Germline V CDR1 and CDR2: DFQATT, SNEGSKA (reference sequence). Trimming took off 1 base at V and 0 bases at J, with 11 bases between the two ends. CDR3 region: CSARAQRASTDTQYF. CDR3 bases: TGCAGTGCTAGAGCACAGCGGGCCAGCACAGATACGCAGTATTTT.

This clonotype was seen just once. J is TRBJ2-1 and V is TRBV11-2; the match to TRBD2 covers 8 bases. Germline loops: CDR1 SGHAT, CDR2 FQNNGV. Trimming took 0 bases from V and 7 from J; bases not matched to a gene: 8. This CDR3 has 16 residues. DNA of the CDR3: TGTGCCAGCAGCTTAGAGGGAGCGGGAGTGGCAAATGAGCAGTTCTTC. It yields the protein CASSLEGAGVANEQFF.

The V call is TRBV9, the J call TRBJ2-1; 10 bases are shared with TRBD2. CDR1 SGDLS and CDR2 YYNGEE come from the germline V gene. V dropped 4 bases and J dropped 7; count of bases not matched to a gene: 8. The CDR3 covers 15 residues. The CDR3 DNA sequence: TGTGCCAGCAGCCAAGAACTAGCGGGATGGAATGAGCAGTTCTTC. The encoded protein is CASSQELAGWNEQFF.

This clonotype appeared many times. This sequence joins TRBV12-3 or TRBV12-4 and TRBJ2-3; 12 nucleotides line up with TRBD2. Germline trimming cut 6 bases from V and 0 bases from J; bases unmatched to any gene: 4. This CDR3 has 16 amino acids. CDR3: CASSYGTSGSTDTQYF. Here the CDR3 DNA reads TGTGCCAGCAGCTATGGGACTAGCGGGAGCACAGATACGCAGTATTTT.

Ten or more counts support this clonotype. A much larger clone differs from this one at a single base, so this may be a read error. This chain uses TRBV14 with TRBJ2-5; 11 bases match TRBD2. CDR1 and CDR2 (germline): SGHDN, FVKESK. This CDR3 is 15 amino acids long. CDR3 amino acids: CASSPGTSGQETPYF. For the CDR3, the DNA is TGTGCCAGCAGCCCCGGGACTAGCGGTCAAGAGACCCCGTACTTC.

This clonotype was detected ten times or more. The chain joins TRBV7-2 to TRBJ2-7; TRBD2 aligns across 10 bases. V was clipped by 1 base and J by 6 bases; unmatched bases: 12. Germline V CDR1 and CDR2: SGHTA, FQGNSA. The CDR3 is 17 residues long. CDR3 sequence reads: CASSLDWSASGRAEQYF. The CDR3, as DNA: TGTGCCAGCAGCTTAGATTGGTCGGCTAGCGGGAGAGCCGAGCAGTACTTC.

This clonotype was counted ten times or more. Since a much larger clone is just one base distant, this may be a read error. The chain's CDR3 is CASSLGGLGNTF. The CDR3 DNA follows: TGTGCCAGCAGCTTGGGAGGCCTCGGCAACACCTTC. The genes are TRBV7-9 and TRBJ1-2; no definite D call. The CDR3 covers 12 residues. Germline CDR1 reads SEHNR; CDR2 reads FQNEAQ (reference sequence). V shed 3 bases and J shed 12 bases, with 14 bases lying between them.

As regards this clonotype: One end of the junction does not line up with germline, which may come from a read error. The V gene is TRBV7-6, the J gene TRBJ1-5; TRBD1 matches 7 bases. The CDR3 spans 15 residues. The germline CDR1 and CDR2 sequences are SGHVS and FNYEAQ. The CDR3 DNA is TGTGCCGGCAGCTTAGGGCTCAGGGGGAATCAACCCCAGCATTTT. Its protein is CAGSLGLRGNQPQHF.

This clonotype was seen many times. The chain carries TRBV20-1 and TRBJ2-1, with 15 bases fitting TRBD2. The CDR3 runs to 14 residues. Germline CDR1 is DFQATT and CDR2 is SNEGSKA (reference sequence). J was trimmed by 8 bases and V by 3 bases; bases with no gene match: 2. DNA of the CDR3: TGCAGTGCTAGTGGGACTAGCGGGAGGTATGAGCAGTTCTTC. Translated: CSASGTSGRYEQFF.